This T cell receptor (beta chain) was retrieved from a study of cytomegalovirus exposure and HLA in healthy donors listed by TCRdb under 2017. Background on the whole study: In an earlier analysis of several hundred of the donors, approximately 260 Gb of sequence data and 90 million to 120 million unique TCR beta sequences from 150 million to 200 million T cells were reported. About 300 gigabases of sequencing data and approximately 85 million unique TCR sequences were included in an early release covering 550 to 650 HLA-typed donors. Among the roughly 390 genotyped donors, around 81% belonged to the genetic ancestry cluster associated with self-reported Caucasian donors. The study aimed to test whether cataloging public T cell receptors could reveal signatures of past pathogen exposure. Using immunosequencing, the study profiled T cell repertoires from roughly 650 subjects and related those repertoires to cytomegalovirus serostatus. Besides the first cohort of more than 650 subjects, a separate validation cohort made up of roughly 120 different subjects was used. High-throughput TCR immunosequencing, statistical association of individual TCRs with disease status, and machine learning were combined to predict cytomegalovirus infection status. A later analysis re-examined previously published TCR beta repertoires from hundreds of donors and added high-resolution HLA genotyping to investigate patterns of TCR occurrence. The later analysis used no new phenotypic data to find candidate immune exposures, relying instead on TCR beta sequences and their occurrence across donors. In an earlier analysis of 587 of the donors, high-throughput TCR beta sequencing was used to judge whether each TCR beta V gene segment behaved as functional or pseudogenic. Donor age, sex, ethnicity and CMV serostatus were compiled together with the repertoire data. In a later genetic analysis, genome-wide SNP genotypes for about 65% of the 666 donors were used, and that subset was treated as a discovery cohort. All discovery cohort repertoires had been generated on a single sequencing platform. Class I and class II HLA loci were covered by the typing at four-digit resolution. The number of donors typed differed by locus, with about 629-630 for A, B, C, DRB1 and DQB1, around 560 for DQA1, under 610 for DPA1, and roughly 450 for DPB1. Because of strong linkage in the cohort, 5 or 6 DR-DQ haplotypes were treated as single units for association and clustering. Among 300 to 500 genotyped donors of the cohort, an average of around 220,000 unique TCR beta nucleotide sequences was sequenced per donor, of which roughly 17% were non-productive.

CDR3 length: 14 amino acids, cysteine to phenylalanine. CDR3 DNA only is kept here, 42 bases in frame from base 1. The junction shows trimming of 6 bases on V and 4 bases on J, plus 13 bases between the germline ends. Sequences SGHDN (CDR1) and FVKESK (CDR2) are obtained from the germline V gene. Study-wide findings and limitations: According to a later analysis, parvovirus B19, influenza, CMV and Epstein-Barr virus appeared linked to several top co-occurrence clusters. Presence/absence analyses assumed roughly uniform sequencing depth across donors, an assumption that may not hold. Assigning TCR associations to individual alleles was difficult when HLA alleles, especially DR and DQ, strongly co-occurred. The classifier was reported to diagnose cytomegalovirus status with high specificity and sensitivity in both the original and validation cohorts. Compared with equally common non-associated chains, HLA-associated TCR beta chains in a later analysis were more clonally expanded and had lower generation probabilities. Compared with the approximately 600-donor mean, donors in an Asian-associated ancestry cluster had fewer N-insertions in productive TCRs, according to a later genetic analysis. The only immune exposure information available for the cohort was CMV serostatus. The cohort was sequenced for TCR beta chains only, and without alpha or paired-chain data the features that could be detected were limited. A later analysis found that most CMV-associated TCR beta chains appeared HLA-restricted, with HLA associations seemingly driven largely by CMV exposure. Because some donors lacked HLA typing at each locus, the association tests relied only on the typed subset. In an earlier analysis of more than 450 of the donors, most TCR beta V segments were observed in productive rearrangements about 87% or about 30% of the time, broadly matching IMGT annotations. Over 15 rarely observed V segments, including chromosome 9 orphons, were excluded from the earlier analysis of almost 600 of the donors because counts were too low. In the study, around 160 TCR beta chains were listed as associated with cytomegalovirus. At a false discovery rate of 0.05, a later analysis linked about 17,000 TCR beta sequences to specific HLA alleles. In a later analysis, TCR association rates were found to vary across HLA loci, with the most associated TCRs seen for DRB1 alleles and the fewest for HLA-C alleles. In a later genetic analysis, a missense DCLRE1C variant was associated with V-gene and J-gene trimming of TCR beta chains, and the association was replicated in an independent cohort. Most TCR sequences were observed very rarely across donors, whereas some public TCRs were present in many individuals. According to the authors, the approach could potentially be generalized to other disease states and immunological phenotypes. Some IMGT-functional V segments, including TRBV6-2 and TRBV6-3, could not be distinguished by the 87-base-pair reads and were therefore excluded. Correlated functional status among segregating V segments might be attributable to linkage disequilibrium, but an unknown experimental factor could not be ruled out. In vitro tests confirmed that three of the cytomegalovirus-associated TCR beta chains recognize cytomegalovirus antigens. A cluster of highly shared sequence variants was judged likely to be a technical artifact of the sequencing pipeline. A further reported finding was that TCR beta sequences accurately predicted the HLA-A and HLA-B alleles for most subjects in the first cohort.

The method behind the library was the immunoSEQ multiplex PCR assay. For the multiplex PCR, a mixture combining 60 forward primers for TCR Vbeta segments and 13 reverse primers for TCR Jbeta segments was used. A multiplex PCR assay on genomic DNA amplified the CDR3 region of rearranged TCR beta genes. The amplified TCR beta libraries were sequenced on the Illumina HiSeq System as 87-base-pair reads. Under the source paper's analysis protocol: Across the roughly 700 repertoires, a later analysis counted around 80 million unique TCR beta chains, 9.5 million to 13 million of which were shared by at least two donors. To remove PCR and sequencing errors, raw reads were error-corrected and collapsed into unique sequences using a nearest-neighbor algorithm that merged closely related sequences. Alignment of CDR3 sequences to IMGT reference sequences was used to assign V, D and J gene segments. For a sequence to be retained, at least a six-nucleotide match to both a V gene segment and a J gene segment was required. A rearrangement was called productive if the CDR3 had no stop codons and remained in frame with V and J, and every other rearrangement was called non-productive. Following IMGT convention, CDR3 was defined as the stretch from the second conserved V-encoded cysteine to the conserved J-encoded phenylalanine. In an earlier analysis of around 570 of the donors, sequences lacking an unambiguous match to a single V gene segment were excluded. In an earlier analysis of approximately 500 of the donors, a V segment was called functional when productive rearrangements were above 56.7%, and segregating when the standard deviation between donors exceeded 5%. To diagnose cytomegalovirus status from the catalog of TCR beta chain sequences, a statistical classification framework was built. In a later analysis, TCR nucleotide sequences were compared against IMGT/GENE-DB human TR gene sequences so that V and J genes could be assigned. A later analysis assigned CDR3 sequences and most-parsimonious VDJ recombination scenarios with the TCRdist pipeline. In a later analysis, each TCR beta chain was defined by its CDR3 amino acid sequence together with its V-gene family, and reads without a unique V-gene family were excluded. In a later analysis, nearly 600 highly shared, low-generation-probability nucleotide sequences were removed to address suspected cross-contamination and a sequencing artifact. For each public chain, a later analysis derived a clonal expansion index from normalized ranks of inferred template counts within each repertoire. A later analysis computed generation probabilities with a VDJ recombination model fitted to out-of-frame rearrangements, and checked the results against IGoR. In a later analysis, TCR-TCR, TCR-HLA and TCR-CMV co-occurrence was scored with hypergeometric tests, and a repertoire-size bias correction was applied to TCR pairs. To estimate false discovery rates, a later analysis permuted the HLA or CMV assignments 20 times. In a later analysis, co-occurring TCRs were grouped using DBSCAN, and TCRdist sequence similarity was added for clustering within HLA-allele-positive subsets. Co-occurrence clustering excluded repertoires with fewer than 30,000 or more than 120,000 public chains, plus five with anomalous nucleotide sharing. In its TCRdb copy, this immuneACCESS table keeps in-frame sequences only and misses some clones. Where compared with another copy, unresolved V genes explain less than half of these, and the others have no known cause. That table is the source of V, J and clone size, and D and trimming were worked out from the DNA. The table for this sample lists about 130,000 clones; approximately 71% of them were counted only once. More than 2.5% of the sample lies in the top ten.

Turning to this clone: It lacks a known antigen. Per-base quality was not reported, and no clone a single base away is much larger than it.

The cohort was made up of 666 healthy bone marrow donors. All cohort members were sampled while nominally healthy, although unrecorded immune exposures were likely present. The donor was CMV seronegative and belonged to the group of over 300 seronegative cohort members. A peripheral blood sample was collected from each donor, and TCR beta sequencing was performed on peripheral blood mononuclear cells. The Qiagen DNeasy Blood Extraction Kit was used to extract genomic DNA from the blood cell samples. Sequenced sample: PBMCs. The receptor was derived from a woman in her forties or fifties in good health and CMV-seronegative. The chain links TRBV14 with TRBJ1-3; perhaps TRBD1 is the D gene, with 6 bases matching. The CDR3 amino acid sequence is: CASRLTGQGNTIYF. In nucleotides, the sequence is TGTGCCAGCAGACTGACAGGCCAAGGAAACACCATATATTTT.